The 28 T cell receptor beta chains listed next were all sequenced from one sample in a study of cytomegalovirus exposure and HLA in healthy donors. The primer mix had 60 Vbeta and 13 Jbeta primers. The table came from immunoSEQ multiplex PCR; TCRdb's copy has only in-frame clones and leaves some out. The sample lists 150,000 to 200,000 clones, roughly 8.7% occurring once. Material: PBMCs. These receptors all stem from a woman aged 25-40 years in good health and CMV-seropositive.

This clone turned up a few times. The chain couples TRBV9 to TRBJ2-3; perhaps TRBD1 as D (6 bases). The V end lost 4 bases, the J end lost 6 bases, and 15 bases lay between the germline ends. The CDR3 is 14 amino acids. From germline, CDR1 is SGDLS and CDR2 YYNGEE. This CDR3 is CASSSQSQGDTQYF. The CDR3 DNA is TGTGCCAGCAGCAGCCAGAGCCAGGGGGATACGCAGTATTTT.

The chain employs TRBV5-6 and TRBJ2-1; D is possibly TRBD1 (5 bases). V was trimmed by 4 bases and J by 9 bases, leaving 17 bases between them. The CDR3 has 14 amino acids. The germline V gene encodes CDR1 SGHDT and CDR2 YYEEEE. The CDR3 loop reads CASSAPGYLREQFF. DNA for the CDR3: TGTGCCAGCAGCGCACCAGGGTATTTACGTGAGCAGTTCTTC.

This clone came up a few times. The rearrangement joins TRBV29-1 to TRBJ1-1; 8 bases map to TRBD1. CDR3 size: 16 residues. The germline CDR1 and CDR2 sequences are SQVTM and ANQGSEA. Germline trimming cut 8 bases from V and 0 bases from J; bases unmatched to any gene: 14. CDR3 bases: TGCAGCTCCCGCGGGCAGGGGGCGCGGATGAACACTGAAGCTTTCTTT. Translating it yields CSSRGQGARMNTEAFF.

The chain is built from TRBV6-1 and TRBJ2-7, with a weak D call TRBD1 (5 bases). The germline gives CDR1 MNHNS, CDR2 SASEGT. V was cut by 4 bases and J by 4 bases, with 14 bases left in between. The CDR3 consists of 14 residues. CDR3 sequence reads: CASSVQVPAYEQYF. CDR3 DNA: TGTGCCAGCAGTGTACAGGTCCCGGCGTACGAGCAGTACTTC.

This clone was counted only a few times. The chain links TRBV15 to TRBJ2-3; 11 bases map to TRBD2. The trim removed 3 bases at V and 4 bases at J, leaving 12 bases unmatched. The CDR3 extends over 18 amino acids. Germline V lookup: CDR1 LNHNV, CDR2 YYDKDF (reference sequence). CDR3: CATSSGFTSGSPPDTQYF. For the CDR3, the DNA is TGTGCCACCAGCAGCGGCTTCACTAGCGGGAGTCCTCCAGATACGCAGTATTTT.

The genes are TRBV2 and TRBJ2-1, with a tentative D call TRBD1 (6 bases). The CDR3 has 19 amino acids. With 3 bases removed from V and 3 bases from J, the gap between germline ends came to 24 bases. Germline-derived CDR1 and CDR2 are SNHLY and FYNNEI. CDR3 sequence (DNA): TGTGCCAGCAGTGACAGAGAACCGGCTGGCAGGGGATACTACAATGAGCAGTTCTTC. Encoded protein: CASSDREPAGRGYYNEQFF.

The chain joins TRBV19 to TRBJ2-5; 7 bases map to TRBD2. Germline V CDR1 and CDR2: LNHDA, SQIVND (reference sequence). The junction had 5 bases not matched to a gene; V was cut back by 3 bases and J by 4 bases. This CDR3 contains 14 residues. Here the CDR3 DNA reads TGTGCCAGTAGTATCCGCGGGAGCGGAGAGACCCAGTACTTC. As protein: CASSIRGSGETQYF. Looking up the rest from reference TRBV19 and TRBJ2-5 gives the full variable domain: DGGITQSPKYLFRKEGQNVTLSCEQNLNHDAMYWYRQDPGQGLRLIYYSQIVNDFQKGDIAEGYSVSREKKESFPLTVTSAQKNPTAFYLCASSIRGSGETQYFGPGTRLLVL.

The rearrangement joins TRBV11-1 to TRBJ1-4; unclear D gene. Germline values: CDR1 SGHAT, CDR2 FQDESV (reference sequence). The CDR3 is made up of 12 amino acids. V shed 5 bases and J shed 6 bases, with 7 bases lying between them. The CDR3 sequence is CASSGDYEKLFF. In DNA form, the CDR3 reads TGTGCCAGCAGCGGCGACTATGAAAAACTGTTTTTT.

This clone turned up a few times. This chain connects TRBV2 to TRBJ1-4, with D maybe TRBD1 (6 bases). CDR1 and CDR2 from the germline V gene are SNHLY and FYNNEI. The CDR3 loop spans 15 amino acids. The V end was cut by 5 bases, the J end by 0 bases, with 10 bases between. The CDR3 region is CASSPRQATNEKLFF. DNA of the CDR3: TGTGCCAGCAGTCCGAGACAGGCAACTAATGAAAAACTGTTTTTT.

In this sample, this clone turned up a few times. The J gene is TRBJ2-7, the V gene TRBV7-9; the D is unclear. The CDR3 covers 12 residues. Trimming shortened V by 5 bases and J by 6 bases, and 11 bases separated the two germline ends. Germline CDR1 SEHNR, CDR2 FQNEAQ (reference sequence). This CDR3 reads CASSPQLSEQYF. DNA of the CDR3: TGTGCCAGCAGCCCCCAACTGTCCGAGCAGTACTTC. Based on the CDR3 plus reference TRBV7-9 and TRBJ2-7, the full variable domain is DTGVSQNPRHKITKRGQNVTFRCDPISEHNRLYWYRQTLGQGPEFLTYFQNEAQLEKSRLLSDRFSAERPKGSFSTLEIQRTEQGDSAMYLCASSPQLSEQYFGPGTRLTVT.

V is TRBV5-1 and J is TRBJ2-3, with 7 bases aligning to TRBD2. This CDR3 has 16 amino acids. Germline values: CDR1 SGHRS, CDR2 YFSETQ. V gave up 2 bases and J gave up 4 bases; unmatched junction bases: 10. The CDR3 sequence: CASSFTSARVADTQYF. CDR3 nucleotide sequence: TGCGCCAGCAGCTTTACTAGCGCGAGGGTTGCAGATACGCAGTATTTT. Full variable domain (missing parts from reference TRBV5-1 and TRBJ2-3): KAGVTQTPRYLIKTRGQQVTLSCSPISGHRSVSWYQQTPGQGLQFLFEYFSETQRNKGNFPGRFSGRQFSNSRSEMNVSTLELGDSALYLCASSFTSARVADTQYFGPGTRLTVL.

The chain is built from TRBV29-1 and TRBJ2-7, with unresolved D. Germline V gene lookup returns CDR1 SQVTM and CDR2 ANQGSEA. The CDR3 length is 14 residues. V dropped 1 base and J dropped 6 bases, with 16 bases sitting between them. CDR3 DNA sequence: TGCAGCGTTGAAGTCGGGTTGACGAGAAGCGAGCAGTACTTC. Amino acid sequence: CSVEVGLTRSEQYF.

In its sample, this clone was seen a few times. The V gene is TRBV6-1, the J gene TRBJ1-5; TRBD1 might be the D (5 bases). This CDR3 is built from 15 residues. The germline gives CDR1 MNHNS, CDR2 SASEGT. V was pared by 2 bases and J by 4 bases, with 12 bases between. In nucleotides, the CDR3 is TGTGCCAGCAGTGAATACACAGGAGTAAATCAGCCCCAGCATTTT. Translating it yields CASSEYTGVNQPQHF.

The chain uses TRBV5-3 and TRBJ1-2; the match to TRBD1 covers 8 bases. TRBV5-3 is treated as an ORF (open reading frame) with a function not yet certain. The junction had 9 bases not matched to a gene; V was cut back by 1 base and J by 7 bases. CDR3 length: 15 amino acids. CDR3 sequence (DNA): TGTGCCAGAAGCTTGTCACCAGGGGGCTCCTGTGGCTACACCTTC. The encoded protein is CARSLSPGGSCGYTF.

V is TRBV5-1 and J is TRBJ1-2; the match to TRBD1 covers 7 bases. Germline CDR1 is SGHRS and CDR2 is YFSETQ. Trimming at V came to 0 bases and at J to 8 bases, leaving 7 bases not matched to a gene. The CDR3 covers 14 residues. CDR3 nucleotide sequence: TGCGCCAGCAGCTTGGCCCCGACAGGGAACGGCTACACCTTC. Its translation is CASSLAPTGNGYTF.

J is TRBJ1-1 and V is TRBV19; perhaps TRBD1 as D (6 bases). This CDR3 contains 15 residues. Trimming removed 7 bases from V and 1 base from J, with 16 bases in between. Germline loops: CDR1 LNHDA, CDR2 SQIVND (reference sequence). The CDR3, as DNA: TGTGCCAGTACCGACTGGGGCAGGGGGAACACTGAAGCTTTCTTT. Amino acid sequence: CASTDWGRGNTEAFF.

Points on this clone: Compared with germline, one end of the junction differs, possibly owing to a read error. V usage is TRBV4-2 and J usage is TRBJ1-5, with TRBD1 matching over 7 bases. The CDR3 is made up of 15 amino acids. Germline lookup yields CDR1 LGHNA and CDR2 YNFKEQ. CDR3 amino acids: CASSHQQGRNQHQHF. In DNA form, the CDR3 reads TGTGCCAGCAGCCATCAACAGGGGAGGAATCAGCACCAGCATTTT.

The rearrangement joins TRBV4-1 to TRBJ1-4, with 7 bases lining up with TRBD1. The CDR3 runs 15 residues. Germline V gene sequence: CDR1 MGHRA, CDR2 YSYEKL. The J segment lost 4 bases and the V segment lost 1 base, leaving 3 bases of the junction unmatched. The CDR3: CASSQGTGFNEKLFF. In DNA, the CDR3 is TGCGCCAGCAGCCAAGGGACAGGCTTTAATGAAAAACTGTTTTTT.

In its sample, this clone was seen once. The gene calls are TRBV5-1 and TRBJ2-1; 11 nucleotides line up with TRBD2. The germline V gene has CDR1 SGHRS and CDR2 YFSETQ. J lost 13 bases, V lost 4 bases, and 13 bases had no gene match. This CDR3 region has 15 residues. CDR3 coding DNA: TGCGCCAGCAGCGAACCGGGACTAGCGGTTCCCGGCCAGTTCTTC. This encodes CASSEPGLAVPGQFF. The variable domain in full, completed from reference TRBV5-1 and TRBJ2-1, reads KAGVTQTPRYLIKTRGQQVTLSCSPISGHRSVSWYQQTPGQGLQFLFEYFSETQRNKGNFPGRFSGRQFSNSRSEMNVSTLELGDSALYLCASSEPGLAVPGQFFGPGTRLTVL.

The V and J genes are TRBV6-1 and TRBJ2-4; 9 bases fit TRBD2. The CDR3 has 19 residues. The germline V gene has CDR1 MNHNS and CDR2 SASEGT. V was clipped by 2 bases and J by 7 bases; unmatched bases: 18. The CDR3 protein is CASSERTVPSGTGRNIQYF. DNA for the CDR3: TGTGCCAGCAGTGAAAGGACCGTGCCTAGCGGGACTGGTAGGAACATTCAGTACTTC.

The V call is TRBV9, the J call TRBJ2-7; D call uncertain. The CDR3 length is 15 residues. Germline CDR1 reads SGDLS; CDR2 reads YYNGEE. V gave up 4 bases and J gave up 4 bases, with 18 bases separating them. The CDR3 coding sequence is TGTGCCAGCAGCAAAAGCCAACTCGGTGTGTACGAGCAGTACTTC. This gives the protein CASSKSQLGVYEQYF. The complete variable domain, with remaining parts taken from reference TRBV9 and TRBJ2-7, reads DSGVTQTPKHLITATGQRVTLRCSPRSGDLSVYWYQQSLDQGLQFLIQYYNGEERAKGNILERFSAQQFPDLHSELNLSSLELGDSALYFCASSKSQLGVYEQYFGPGTRLTVT.

The gene calls are TRBV11-2 and TRBJ2-7; D may be TRBD2 (5 bases). The germline V gene encodes CDR1 SGHAT and CDR2 FQNNGV. Between the trimmed V and J ends, which lost 7 bases and 3 bases, there was a span of 13 bases. The CDR3 covers 13 residues. The CDR3 protein is CASTPGRNYEQYF. The CDR3 coding sequence is TGTGCCAGCACCCCGGGAAGAAACTACGAGCAGTACTTC. The full variable domain, rest sourced from reference TRBV11-2 and TRBJ2-7, is EAGVAQSPRYKIIEKRQSVAFWCNPISGHATLYWYQQILGQGPKLLIQFQNNGVVDDSQLPKDRFSAERLKGVDSTLKIQPAKLEDSAVYLCASTPGRNYEQYFGPGTRLTVT.

In its sample, this clone was seen a few times. The chain carries TRBV19 and TRBJ1-1; D is ambiguous. Trimming stripped 3 bases from V and 6 bases from J, with 14 bases between. Germline-derived CDR1 and CDR2 are LNHDA and SQIVND (reference sequence). The CDR3 totals 14 residues. CDR3 in amino acids: CASSINSPGSEAFF. The CDR3 DNA follows: TGTGCCAGTAGTATTAACTCTCCCGGGTCTGAAGCTTTCTTT.

This sequence joins TRBV7-9 and TRBJ1-1; no reliable D call. Germline CDR1 is SEHNR and CDR2 is FQNEAQ (reference sequence). The CDR3 extends over 12 amino acids. V lost 5 bases to trimming and J lost 3 bases, with 7 bases between them. CDR3 sequence reads: CASSRGYTEAFF. For the CDR3, the DNA is TGTGCCAGCAGCCGGGGTTACACTGAAGCTTTCTTT.

This clone showed up just a few times. The V call is TRBV5-1, the J call TRBJ1-1; a weak D match, TRBD1 (5 bases). The V and J ends lost 4 bases and 5 bases respectively, with 24 bases between them. Germline values: CDR1 SGHRS, CDR2 YFSETQ. CDR3 size: 17 residues. The CDR3 DNA follows: TGCGCCAGCAGCCCGCGGGGGGACGGCGGGGGGAGGACTGAAGCTTTCTTT. This translates into CASSPRGDGGGRTEAFF.

In its sample, this clone was seen a few times. The chain is built from TRBV28 and TRBJ2-7, with 7 nucleotides matching TRBD2. The CDR3 length is 17 residues. The trim removed 2 bases at V and 1 base at J, leaving 11 bases unmatched. Germline loops: CDR1 MDHEN, CDR2 SYDVKM. The CDR3 is CASSLGASGILSYEQYF. CDR3 DNA sequence: TGTGCCAGCAGTTTAGGGGCTAGCGGAATCCTATCCTACGAGCAGTACTTC.

This clone was counted between two and nine times. The J gene is TRBJ1-4, the V gene TRBV10-3; D is possibly TRBD1 (6 bases). The germline CDR1 and CDR2 sequences are ENHRY and SYGVKD. The CDR3 is 15 residues long. The V end lost 8 bases, the J end lost 0 bases, and 13 bases lay between the germline ends. In DNA form, the CDR3 reads TGTGCCATCGGGGGGGGGCCCGCAACTAATGAAAAACTGTTTTTT. Translation: CAIGGGPATNEKLFF.

The rearrangement joins TRBV5-1 to TRBJ2-3, with 11 bases identical to TRBD1. Trimming removed 4 bases from V and 5 bases from J; junction bases left unmatched: 6. Germline V gene lookup returns CDR1 SGHRS and CDR2 YFSETQ. The CDR3 runs to 15 residues. CDR3: CASSKDRGRKDTQYF. Here the CDR3 DNA reads TGCGCCAGCAGCAAGGACAGGGGGCGGAAAGATACGCAGTATTTT.